This passage covers 2 T cell receptor beta chains from one sample sequenced in a study of blood T cell repertoires in COVID-19. Clones were read by immunoSEQ multiplex PCR, and TCRdb kept only the in-frame ones, dropping some. Of around 150,000 clones detected, 65% to 90% appear once; the ten largest clones hold under 3.5%. The sample taken for sequencing was peripheral blood. These receptors were collected from a man aged 70-80 years with acute or convalescent COVID-19.

V is TRBV27 and J is TRBJ2-1; 7 bases line up with TRBD2. With V trimmed by 1 base and J by 0 bases, 9 bases remained unmatched. Germline-derived CDR1 and CDR2 are MNHEY and SMNVEV (reference sequence). The CDR3 sequence is 18 residues long. CDR3: CASSLWGRAPSSYNEQFF. CDR3 in DNA: TGTGCCAGCAGTTTATGGGGGAGGGCCCCCAGCTCCTACAATGAGCAGTTCTTC.

The chain recombines TRBV19 with TRBJ2-3, with 13 bases that match TRBD2. The germline CDR1 and CDR2 sequences are LNHDA and SQIVND (reference sequence). V shed 4 bases and J 4 bases; nucleotides not matched to a gene: 5. The CDR3 totals 16 residues. Here the CDR3 DNA reads TGTGCCAGTAGTAGCCGGACTAGCGGGAGCCCAGATACGCAGTATTTT. This encodes CASSSRTSGSPDTQYF.